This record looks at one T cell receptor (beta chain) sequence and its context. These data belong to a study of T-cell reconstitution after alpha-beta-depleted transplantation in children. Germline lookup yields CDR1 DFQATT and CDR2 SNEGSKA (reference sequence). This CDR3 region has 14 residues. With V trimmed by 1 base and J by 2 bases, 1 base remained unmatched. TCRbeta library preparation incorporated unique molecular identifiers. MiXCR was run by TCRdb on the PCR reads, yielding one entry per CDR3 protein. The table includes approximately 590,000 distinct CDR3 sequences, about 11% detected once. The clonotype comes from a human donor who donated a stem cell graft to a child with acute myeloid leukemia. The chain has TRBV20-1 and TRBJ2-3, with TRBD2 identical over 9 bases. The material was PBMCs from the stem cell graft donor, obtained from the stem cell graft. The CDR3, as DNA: TGCAGTGCTAGAGGACTAGCGGTCACAGATACGCAGTATTTT. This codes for CSARGLAVTDTQYF.